This TCR beta chain was retrieved from a study of T cell responses to AZD1222 COVID-19 vaccine (dated by TCRdb to the early 2020s). About the investigation overall: TCR sequencing covered 233 trial participants: around 210 given two doses of AZD1222 and 26 given two doses of MenACWY control vaccine. Trial participants were enrolled by age into 18-55, 56-69 and 70-plus year subgroups, with roughly 160, 29 and 62 TCR-sequenced participants respectively. Study-wide findings and limitations: Because no samples from the day 14 peak response were available, repertoires could be characterized only after the peak T cell response. Only five to seven AZD1222 recipients were SARS-CoV-2 seropositive at baseline, limiting conclusions about previously exposed vaccinees. Participants were mostly white British and included more females than males, and it was suggested by the authors that clonal diversity may have been underestimated. A significant rise in spike-specific TCR breadth and depth was observed after two AZD1222 doses relative to day 0 and relative to MenACWY recipients. Reportedly, almost half of the unique spike-specific TCRs recognized epitopes lying outside the regions that are mutated in the B.1.351 and B.1.1.7 variants. The 56-69-year group was small, and its depth increase did not reach significance, likely because of low power. The whole spike protein was spanned by vaccine-associated CD4 TCRs, and dominant responses were seen in regions 160-218 and 743-854.

Taken from the germline V gene (reference sequence), the CDR1 and CDR2 loops are SEHNR and FQNEAQ. Relative to germline, V is missing 5 bases and J is missing 7 bases, with 15 bases of the junction outside any gene match. The CDR3 covers 18 residues, taking in both the cysteine and the phenylalanine. Only the CDR3 DNA is retained, 54 bases long and in frame from the first base. The CDR3 regions of human TCRbeta chains were subjected to immunosequencing. On the authors' methods: Repertoire TCRs were checked for matches against a reference library of SARS-CoV-2-specific TCRs that had been generated using the MIRA antigen-specificity platform. Breadth was defined as the fraction of unique TCRs that were SARS-CoV-2-associated, and depth was defined as the fraction of total T cells that were SARS-CoV-2-associated. Using the MIRA data, every spike-specific TCR was mapped to the spike region that the TCR reacted to and assigned to either a CD4 or a CD8 class. Log10-transformed breadth and depth values were compared by one-way ANOVA with Sidak's multiple comparisons tests. The immuneACCESS repertoire file appears here via TCRdb, limited to in-frame rearrangements. These files lack a portion of the clones; in checked studies, under half of the deficit traces to unresolved V genes, and the cause of the others is not known. V and J calls and clone size are those listed in that table; D and trimming were worked out from the DNA. Counted in this sample were around 130,000 clones; about 90% of them appeared once. The ten largest make up 4% of the sample.

As for this clone: No cognate antigen has been identified for it. Base qualities are not recorded, but no much larger clone differs from it by a single base.

The intended sense of this specimen's time point label: about 28 days (+/-7) after the second vaccine dose. AZD1222 recipients given second doses at about 4 weeks or at about 12 weeks were pooled, since spike-specific TCR depth and breadth were not found to differ between the two schedules. Samples from vaccinated people were obtained from the UK trials COV001 and COV002, which included a single-blind randomized controlled phase 2/3 trial of AZD1222 (ChAdOx1 nCoV-19) in healthy adults. For TCRbeta chain sequencing, PBMC samples were collected from trial participants at day 0 and at day 28 after the second dose.

This specimen consisted of peripheral blood, obtained 28 days after the second AZD1222 dose. The sequence is built from TRBV7-9 and TRBJ1-4; 11 bases in between match TRBD1. The TCR sequence derives from an adult who received the AZD1222 COVID-19 vaccine. The CDR3 amino acid sequence is: CASSPLFSGQGAVEKLFF. The DNA reads TGTGCCAGCAGCCCCCTTTTCTCCGGACAGGGGGCCGTTGAAAAACTGTTTTTT. The CDR3, completed at both ends by the reference TRBV7-9 and TRBJ1-4 genes, gives the full variable domain DTGVSQNPRHKITKRGQNVTFRCDPISEHNRLYWYRQTLGQGPEFLTYFQNEAQLEKSRLLSDRFSAERPKGSFSTLEIQRTEQGDSAMYLCASSPLFSGQGAVEKLFFGSGTQLSVL.